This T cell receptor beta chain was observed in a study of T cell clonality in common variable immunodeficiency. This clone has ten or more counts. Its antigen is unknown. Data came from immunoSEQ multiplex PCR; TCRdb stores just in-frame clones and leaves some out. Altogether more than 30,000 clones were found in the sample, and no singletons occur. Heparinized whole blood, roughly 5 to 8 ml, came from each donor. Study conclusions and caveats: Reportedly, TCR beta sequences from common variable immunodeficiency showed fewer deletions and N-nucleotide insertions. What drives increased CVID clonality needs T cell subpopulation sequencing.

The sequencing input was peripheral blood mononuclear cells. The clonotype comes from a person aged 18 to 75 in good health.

The CDR3 protein is CASSLGQGYGYTF. The sequenced CDR3 bases are TGTGCCAGCTCCCTAGGACAGGGGTATGGC. The V and J genes are TRBV18 and TRBJ1-2, with TRBD1 matching 9 bases. Coverage ceases 3 residues before the CDR3 finishes, and the germline J gene fills in the end. The CDR3 contains 13 residues. V trimming: 6 bases; J trimming: 5 bases; junction bases outside the gene matches: 4. From germline, CDR1 is KGHSH and CDR2 LQKENI.